Listed here is a single T cell receptor (beta chain). The sample belongs to a study of blood T cell repertoires in COVID-19. Overall study: Acute-phase and convalescent COVID-19 samples originated in the United States, Italy and Spain. PBMCs, B-cell-depleted T cells, or T cells were the source of the cDNA or gDNA that made up the material.

As originally analysed: Scientists estimated how many nucleated cells there were by amplifying reference gene primers. Method: immunoSEQ multiplex PCR; TCRdb's copy keeps in-frame clones and lacks some. For V, J and clone size, that table is used; D and trimming come from the DNA. The sample records roughly 390,000 clones, 85% being singletons. The TCR was taken from a young woman with acute or convalescent COVID-19. Sequencing was carried out using peripheral blood.

The chain's CDR3 is CASSLSGFSNQPQHF. Written as DNA, the CDR3 is TGTGCCAGCAGTCTCTCAGGGTTTAGCAATCAGCCCCAGCATTTT. The chain recombines TRBV6-5 with TRBJ1-5, with D possibly being TRBD1 (5 bases). Germline CDR1 reads MNHEY; CDR2 reads SVGAGI. This CDR3 has 15 residues. Trimming shortened V by 5 bases and J by 0 bases, and 11 bases separated the two germline ends.